These 25 T cell receptor beta chains were all obtained from the same sample, sequenced in a study of T cell clones after liver transplantation. Assay: immunoSEQ multiplex PCR; the TCRdb copy retains only in-frame clones and omits some. The data show approximately 51,000 clones, 55% to 85% seen once. This specimen consisted of CD4+ T cells from blood, obtained approximately 54 months after liver transplant. Every receptor here comes from a human patient who received a liver transplant. Some T cells may have originated in the graft donor.

The gene calls are TRBV27 and TRBJ2-3; tentative D call: TRBD1 (6 bases). Trimming pared 3 bases from V and 5 bases from J, leaving 12 bases between. CDR1 is MNHEY, CDR2 SMNVEV, per germline (reference sequence). The CDR3 covers 14 residues. CDR3 residues: CASSLMGARDTQYF. CDR3 DNA: TGTGCCAGCAGTTTGATGGGGGCTAGAGATACGCAGTATTTT.

The gene calls are TRBV4-2 and TRBJ1-2; 7 bases line up with TRBD1. The V segment lost 0 bases and the J segment 5 bases; nucleotides outside the gene matches: 6. This CDR3 has 15 residues. CDR1 and CDR2 (germline): LGHNA, YNFKEQ. The CDR3 DNA follows: TGTGCCAGCAGCCAAGATAGGGGGACAGCTTATGGCTACACCTTC. It specifies CASSQDRGTAYGYTF.

The rearrangement uses TRBV6-1 and TRBJ2-7; a possible D gene is TRBD1 (6 bases). The CDR3 is 15 amino acids. CDR1 and CDR2 from the germline V gene are MNHNS and SASEGT. V was cut by 3 bases and J by 2 bases, with 14 bases left in between. The CDR3 coding sequence is TGTGCCAGCAGTGATAGTGGGACACTAACCTACGAGCAGTACTTC. Translating gives CASSDSGTLTYEQYF.

This sequence joins TRBV6-6 and TRBJ1-5; D not resolved. In germline, CDR1 is MNHNY, CDR2 SVGAGI (reference sequence). Deletions cut 2 bases from V and 4 bases from J, with 9 bases between. The CDR3 totals 14 residues. The CDR3 is CASSYEADNQPQHF. In DNA form, the CDR3 reads TGTGCCAGCAGTTACGAGGCGGATAATCAGCCCCAGCATTTT.

This chain uses TRBV30 with TRBJ1-1; maybe TRBD1 (5 bases). Germline CDR1 GTSNPN, CDR2 SVGIG (reference sequence). Trimming removed 5 bases at V and 8 bases at J, with 15 bases between. The CDR3 is made up of 12 amino acids. CDR3 in DNA: TGTGCCTGGGTGTCGGGGACGAAAGAAGCTTTCTTT. This codes for CAWVSGTKEAFF. Looking up the rest from reference TRBV30 and TRBJ1-1 gives the full variable domain: SQTIHQWPATLVQPVGSPLSLECTVEGTSNPNLYWYRQAAGRGLQLLFYSVGIGQISSEVPQNLSASRPQDRQFILSSKKLLLSDSGFYLCAWVSGTKEAFFGQGTRLTVV.

This clone has a single count. The CDR3: CATHQETQYF. CDR3 DNA: TGTGCCACCCACCAAGAGACCCAGTACTTC. The chain employs TRBV28 and TRBJ2-5; D is unclear. Per the germline V gene, CDR1 is MDHEN and CDR2 is SYDVKM. Between the trimmed V and J ends, which lost 10 bases and 0 bases, there was a span of 3 bases. There are 10 residues in the CDR3.

The chain carries TRBV9 and TRBJ1-5; no definite D call. Germline V gives CDR1 SGDLS, CDR2 YYNGEE. This CDR3 spans 15 amino acids. V was trimmed by 4 bases and J by 0 bases, leaving 11 bases between them. In nucleotides, the CDR3 is TGTGCCAGCAGCACCGGGCCAAGTAGCAATCAGCCCCAGCATTTT. Translated, it gives CASSTGPSSNQPQHF.

The V gene is TRBV7-8, the J gene TRBJ1-1, with TRBD1 identical over 9 bases. The CDR3 is made up of 15 amino acids. V was clipped by 5 bases and J by 4 bases; unmatched bases: 8. The germline gives CDR1 SGHVS, CDR2 FQNEAQ. The CDR3 reads CASSPQQGAITEAFF. In DNA, the CDR3 is TGTGCCAGCAGCCCCCAACAGGGGGCGATCACTGAAGCTTTCTTT.

The chain links TRBV30 to TRBJ2-7; 12 nucleotides match TRBD1. J gave up 6 bases and V 1 base, and 4 bases lay outside the gene matches. CDR1 and CDR2 from the germline V gene are GTSNPN and SVGIG (reference sequence). CDR3 length equals 14 residues. The CDR3 region has the DNA TGTGCCTGGAGTGGGGACAGGGGGCGAATCGAGCAGTACTTC. Amino acids: CAWSGDRGRIEQYF. Looking up the rest from reference TRBV30 and TRBJ2-7 gives the full variable domain: SQTIHQWPATLVQPVGSPLSLECTVEGTSNPNLYWYRQAAGRGLQLLFYSVGIGQISSEVPQNLSASRPQDRQFILSSKKLLLSDSGFYLCAWSGDRGRIEQYFGPGTRLTVT.

The V call is TRBV9, the J call TRBJ2-3; 9 bases fit TRBD2. Germline-derived CDR1 and CDR2 are SGDLS and YYNGEE. Trimming took 4 bases from V and 5 from J; bases not matched to a gene: 11. The CDR3 is 16 amino acids. The CDR3 DNA is TGTGCCAGCAGCACCGGCATAGCGGGGGCCCTAGATACGCAGTATTTT. It encodes CASSTGIAGALDTQYF.

This chain uses TRBV11-2 with TRBJ2-1; possibly TRBD2 for D (5 bases). V dropped 0 bases and J dropped 5 bases, with 8 bases sitting between them. Germline-derived CDR1 and CDR2 are SGHAT and FQNNGV. The CDR3 is 14 residues long. CDR3 region: CASSLERVNNEQFF. DNA for the CDR3: TGTGCCAGCAGCTTAGAGAGGGTGAACAATGAGCAGTTCTTC.

The V gene is TRBV7-8, the J gene TRBJ1-1; a weak D match, TRBD1 (6 bases). Germline V CDR1 and CDR2: SGHVS, FQNEAQ. This CDR3 comprises 13 residues. The V gene lost 5 bases and the J gene lost 11 bases, with 18 bases spanning the gap. CDR3 loop: CASSRIDRGAAFF. The CDR3 coding sequence is TGTGCCAGCAGCCGCATAGACCGGGGGGCCGCTTTCTTT.

This chain connects TRBV5-1 to TRBJ2-7; TRBD1 matches at 7 bases. CDR3 size: 14 residues. V was clipped by 0 bases and J by 5 bases; unmatched bases: 5. Germline lookup yields CDR1 SGHRS and CDR2 YFSETQ. CDR3 loop: CASSLGDTGDEQYF. The CDR3 nucleotides read TGCGCCAGCAGCTTGGGGGACACAGGGGACGAGCAGTACTTC.

The gene calls are TRBV5-1 and TRBJ2-2, with 8 bases fitting TRBD1. CDR1 and CDR2 from the germline V gene are SGHRS and YFSETQ. CDR3 length: 17 residues. Trimming removed 0 bases from V and 2 bases from J; junction bases left unmatched: 6. The CDR3 is CASSLGSGGLNTGELFF. The CDR3 DNA reads as TGCGCCAGCAGCTTGGGGTCAGGGGGCCTTAACACCGGGGAGCTGTTTTTT.

This sequence joins TRBV11-3 and TRBJ1-5, with D tentatively TRBD1 (5 bases). V lost 0 bases, J lost 7 bases, and 22 bases lay in between. The CDR3 length is 18 residues. Germline V gives CDR1 SGHNT, CDR2 YENEEA. The CDR3 region has the DNA TGTGCCAGCAGCTTAGAGGTTGCGGGGGTGGACAAGGGGCAGCCCCAGCATTTT. This gives the protein CASSLEVAGVDKGQPQHF.

In the case of this clone: The same CDR3 can be traced to other DNA sequences in this sample. The J gene is TRBJ1-6, the V gene TRBV6-5, with D unclear. Between the trimmed V and J ends, which lost 7 bases and 7 bases, there was a span of 11 bases. The CDR3 runs 13 residues. Looked up from germline, CDR1 is MNHEY and CDR2 is SVGAGI. In nucleotides, the CDR3 is TGTGCCAGCACTGGGCAGCCCAATTCACCCCTCCACTTT. This translates into CASTGQPNSPLHF.

The rearrangement uses TRBV10-3 and TRBJ2-7, with D unclear. This CDR3 is 14 amino acids long. V was shortened by 2 bases and J by 3 bases, with 11 bases between the two germline ends. CDR1 is ENHRY and CDR2 is SYGVKD in the germline V gene. CDR3 DNA sequence: TGTGCCATCAGTGAGGCAGGACCACTCTACGAGCAGTACTTC. Translating gives CAISEAGPLYEQYF.

This rearrangement joins TRBV10-3 to TRBJ2-1; possibly TRBD1 for D (6 bases). The CDR3 has 14 amino acids. V lost 3 bases to trimming and J lost 5 bases, with 11 bases between them. Per the germline V gene, CDR1 is ENHRY and CDR2 is SYGVKD. The CDR3 nucleotides read TGTGCCATCAGTGAAATGGACAGTAACAATGAGCAGTTCTTC. The encoded protein is CAISEMDSNNEQFF.

The chain links TRBV28 to TRBJ1-6; TRBD1 matches 12 bases. Germline CDR1 reads MDHEN; CDR2 reads SYDVKM. The trim removed 6 bases at V and 9 bases at J, leaving 3 bases unmatched. The CDR3 is 14 residues long. CDR3 sequence: CASRGQGAGSPLHF. The CDR3 DNA sequence: TGTGCCAGCAGGGGACAGGGGGCGGGTTCACCCCTCCACTTT.

CDR3 sequence (DNA): TGTGCCAGCAGCTTACTAGCCCTTTGGGCTTCACAAAGCAACGAGCAGTACTTC. This gives the protein CASSLLALWASQSNEQYF. The chain links TRBV11-2 to TRBJ2-7, with D possibly TRBD2 on 5 matching bases. Germline loops: CDR1 SGHAT, CDR2 FQNNGV. CDR3 size: 18 residues. V was cut by 2 bases and J by 5 bases, with 25 bases left in between.

The chain links TRBV29-1 to TRBJ2-7; TRBD1 matches at 8 bases. J lost 5 bases, V lost 7 bases, and 7 bases had no gene match. The CDR3 loop spans 12 amino acids. In germline, CDR1 is SQVTM, CDR2 ANQGSEA. This CDR3 is CSAATGDNEQYF. The DNA of the CDR3 is TGCAGCGCTGCGACAGGGGATAACGAGCAGTACTTC.

In this sample, this clone turned up a few times. The rearrangement joins TRBV14 to TRBJ2-2; TRBD2 aligns across 10 bases. The germline gives CDR1 SGHDN, CDR2 FVKESK. CDR3 length: 16 residues. Unmatched junction bases numbered 5, after V lost 4 bases and J lost 3 bases. The CDR3, as DNA: TGTGCCAGCAGCCGAGCGGGGGGGCCGGACACCGGGGAGCTGTTTTTT. Protein sequence: CASSRAGGPDTGELFF.

The V call is TRBV10-3, the J call TRBJ2-3; 9 bases match TRBD2. The V segment lost 0 bases and the J segment 5 bases; nucleotides outside the gene matches: 15. Looked up from germline, CDR1 is ENHRY and CDR2 is SYGVKD. This CDR3 region has 19 residues. The CDR3: CAISESKLAGNKGKDTQYF. CDR3 DNA sequence: TGTGCCATCAGTGAGTCGAAACTAGCGGGCAATAAAGGGAAAGATACGCAGTATTTT.

The chain recombines TRBV7-8 with TRBJ2-6, with TRBD1 matching over 9 bases. From germline, CDR1 is SGHVS and CDR2 FQNEAQ. V lost 8 bases to trimming and J lost 0 bases; unmatched junction nucleotides: 11. The CDR3 is 18 amino acids. The CDR3 DNA sequence: TGTGCCAGCCGCAGACAGGGGGTTTTACTCTCTGGGGCCAACGTCCTGACTTTC. Translating gives CASRRQGVLLSGANVLTF.

The chain carries TRBV11-2 and TRBJ2-2; no clear D gene. The CDR3 is 14 residues long. V was shortened by 4 bases and J by 1 base, with 7 bases between the two germline ends. Germline lookup yields CDR1 SGHAT and CDR2 FQNNGV. In nucleotides, the CDR3 is TGTGCCAGCAGCTATATGGGGAACACCGGGGAGCTGTTTTTT. Its translation: CASSYMGNTGELFF.